The rows below give T cell receptor beta chains drawn from one sample of a study of blood T cell repertoires in COVID-19. TCRdb keeps only in-frame clones here, not all; method: immunoSEQ multiplex PCR. This repertoire shows 140,000 or so clones, 80% to 90% found once; its top ten account for around 1.7%. Material: peripheral blood. The receptors originated from a woman aged 45-65 years with acute or convalescent COVID-19. CDR3s include the opening cysteine and the closing phenylalanine or tryptophan. The D gene is left open where the match is weak.

j_call d_call v_call cdr3_aa
TRBJ2-1 TRBD1 TRBV5-1 CASSLQGQAVYNEQFF
TRBJ1-1 NA TRBV6-2/TRBV6-3 CASSLPSTEAFF
TRBJ1-1 TRBD1 TRBV30 CAWQTTGMNTEAFF
TRBJ1-1 NA TRBV11-2 CASSREWPGTEAFF
TRBJ1-2 NA TRBV3-1/TRBV3-2 CASSQVVLRGDYGYTF
TRBJ2-1 NA TRBV18 CASSPNSGVGSYNEQFF
TRBJ2-2 TRBD2 TRBV19 CASRPTSGNTGELFF
TRBJ2-4 TRBD2 TRBV25-1 CASSEAGGALNIQYF
TRBJ2-5 NA TRBV20-1 CSAAREETQYF
TRBJ2-7 NA TRBV18 CASSPGLVHEQYF
TRBJ2-7 NA TRBV18 CASSPPSGGGEQYF
TRBJ1-2 TRBD1 TRBV5-6 CASSSYDRVTNYGYTF
TRBJ1-5 NA TRBV2 CASRTGFSGQPQHF
TRBJ2-2 NA TRBV7-2 CASSLAGGQNTGELFF